The entry below describes one TCR beta chain. Assay used: immunoSEQ multiplex PCR; TCRdb lists only in-frame clones, some missing. The repertoire holds tens of thousands of clones, with roughly 90% as singletons. This record belongs to a study of technical replicates of blood from several donors. V dropped 6 bases and J dropped 3; count of bases not matched to a gene: 8. This CDR3 is 15 amino acids long. Germline-derived CDR1 and CDR2 are KGHSH and LQKENI. The source material was T cells isolated from PBMCs. This chain uses TRBV18 with TRBJ2-3, with 8 positions matching TRBD2. The sequence was collected from a human donor in good health. The CDR3 loop is CASSDGAGGTDTQYF. In DNA form, the CDR3 reads TGTGCCAGCTCGGACGGGGCGGGAGGAACAGATACGCAGTATTTT.